These T cell receptor beta chains were read from a single sample in a study of vaccination effects on CD4 cells after COVID-19. For these TCRs, the target antigens are not known. Profiled with immunoSEQ multiplex PCR; TCRdb holds only in-frame clones, not every one. The sample yields tens of thousands of clones, approximately 72% seen once. The sample in question was CD4+ T cells from PBMCs cultured with HCoV-229E spike peptides, obtained after COVID-19 vaccination. These receptors all stem from a human donor who received a COVID-19 vaccine. CDR3s include the opening cysteine and the closing phenylalanine or tryptophan.

TRBJ2-5 TRBV5-4 CASSLGAGGVETQYF
TRBJ1-5 TRBV3-1/TRBV3-2 CASSLQGNQPQHF
TRBJ1-1 TRBV5-1 CASSAYFLTDMNTEAFF
TRBJ1-2 TRBV12-3/TRBV12-4 CASSNRDRVGYTF
TRBJ1-2 TRBV6-1 CASREQGVGVKGGYTF
TRBJ2-4 TRBV7-8 CASSLLAKNIQYF
TRBJ2-2 TRBV10-1 CASRGLLNTGELFF
TRBJ2-1 TRBV7-8 CASSRGTGLYNEQFF
TRBJ1-6 TRBV5-4 CASSLMPEANSPLHF
TRBJ2-3 TRBV4-1 CASRGVGTQYF
TRBJ2-5 TRBV25-1 CASSAGRPGPETQYF
TRBJ2-3 TRBV5-1 CASSLSDGTDTQYF
TRBJ2-3 TRBV24-1 CATSDSTNWAERTDTQYF
TRBJ2-2 TRBV6-1 CASSGAGGTYTGELFF
TRBJ2-5 TRBV5-1 CASSFSGANTQETQYF
TRBJ1-1 TRBV6-5 CASSKAGQGETEAFF
TRBJ2-5 TRBV11-2 CASSTLAGGPSETQYF
TRBJ1-1 TRBV29-1 CSVEAEEDTEAFF
TRBJ2-7 TRBV4-1 CASSPWVGTSNEQYF
TRBJ2-1 TRBV25-1 CASSEGQGARYEQFF